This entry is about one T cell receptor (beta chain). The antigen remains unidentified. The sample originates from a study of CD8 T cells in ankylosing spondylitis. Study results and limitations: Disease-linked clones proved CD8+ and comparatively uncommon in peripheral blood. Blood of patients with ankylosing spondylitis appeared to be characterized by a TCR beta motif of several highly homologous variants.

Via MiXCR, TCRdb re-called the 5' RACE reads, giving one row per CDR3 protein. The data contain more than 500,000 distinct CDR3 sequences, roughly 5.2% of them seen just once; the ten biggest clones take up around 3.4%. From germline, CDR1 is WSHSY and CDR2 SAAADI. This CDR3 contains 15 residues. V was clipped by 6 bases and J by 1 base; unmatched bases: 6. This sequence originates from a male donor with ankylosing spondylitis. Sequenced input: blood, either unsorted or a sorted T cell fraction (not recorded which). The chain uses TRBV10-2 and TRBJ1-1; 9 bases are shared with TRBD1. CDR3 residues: CASRIQGQGNTEAFF. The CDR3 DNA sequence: TGCGCCAGCAGAATTCAGGGACAGGGGAACACTGAAGCTTTCTTT.